This TCR beta chain came from a study of early T cells in non-severe SARS-CoV-2 infection. Broader study findings: The study's VDJdb matching favored anti-spike CD8 responses and missed private and CD4 specificities.

Individual cDNA molecules were tagged with unique molecular identifiers. MiXCR, run by TCRdb on the 5' RACE reads, gives a single entry per CDR3 protein. The repertoire holds some 64,000 distinct CDR3 sequences, with more than 7% as singletons. This clonotype occurred many times. Its specificity is unknown. The origin of this receptor is an adult who was a healthcare worker with PCR-confirmed SARS-CoV-2 infection or an uninfected control (not recorded which). The sequenced sample was whole blood, obtained at baseline.

The DNA for the CDR3 is TGTGCCAGCAGCTTGGTCCTTTATTCCTCTGGGGCCAACGTCCTGACTTTC. Its protein product is CASSLVLYSSGANVLTF. The chain links TRBV7-2 to TRBJ2-6; no firm D call. The CDR3 contains 17 residues. Looked up from germline, CDR1 is SGHTA and CDR2 is FQGNSA. Trimming took 3 bases from V and 0 from J, leaving 12 bases between them. The variable domain in full, completed from reference TRBV7-2 and TRBJ2-6, reads GAGVSQSPSNKVTEKGKDVELRCDPISGHTALYWYRQSLGQGLEFLIYFQGNSAPDKSGLPSDRFSAERTGGSVSTLTIQRTQQEDSAVYLCASSLVLYSSGANVLTFGAGSRLTVL.